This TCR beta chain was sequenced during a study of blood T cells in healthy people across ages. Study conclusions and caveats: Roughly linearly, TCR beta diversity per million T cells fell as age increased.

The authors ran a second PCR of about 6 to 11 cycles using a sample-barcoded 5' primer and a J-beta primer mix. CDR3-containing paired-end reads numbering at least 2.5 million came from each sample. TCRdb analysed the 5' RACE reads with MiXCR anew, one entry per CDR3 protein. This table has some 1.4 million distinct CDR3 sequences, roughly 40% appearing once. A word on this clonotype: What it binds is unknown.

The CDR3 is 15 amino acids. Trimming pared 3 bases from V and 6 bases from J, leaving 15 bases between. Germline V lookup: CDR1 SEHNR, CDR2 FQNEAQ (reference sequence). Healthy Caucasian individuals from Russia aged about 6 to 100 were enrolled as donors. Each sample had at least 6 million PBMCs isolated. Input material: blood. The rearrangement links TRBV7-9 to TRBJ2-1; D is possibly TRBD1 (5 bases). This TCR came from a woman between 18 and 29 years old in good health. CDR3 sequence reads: CASSFTGGSGNEQFF. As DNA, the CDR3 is TGTGCCAGCAGCTTTACAGGTGGTTCGGGCAATGAGCAGTTCTTC.